The 13 T cell receptor beta chains reported below all come from one sample, sequenced in a study of blood T cell repertoires in COVID-19. Assay: immunoSEQ multiplex PCR; the TCRdb copy retains only in-frame clones and omits some. The table lists around 300,000 clones, approximately 92% of them singletons. Sequenced material: PBMCs or T cells enriched from blood (not recorded which). The receptors were sampled from a woman in her 30s who had recovered from COVID-19.

The rearrangement links TRBV2 to TRBJ1-2; D is uncertain. V was cut by 6 bases and J by 8 bases, with 10 bases left in between. Germline-derived CDR1 and CDR2 are SNHLY and FYNNEI. The CDR3 contains 11 residues. The DNA of the CDR3 is TGTGCCAGCAGCCTATCTGTGGGCTACACCTTC. Protein: CASSLSVGYTF. The full variable domain, rest sourced from reference TRBV2 and TRBJ1-2, is EPEVTQTPSHQVTQMGQEVILRCVPISNHLYFYWYRQILGQKVEFLVSFYNNEISEKSEIFDDQFSVERPDGSNFTLKIRSTKLEDSAMYFCASSLSVGYTFGSGTRLTVV.

The chain combines TRBV5-1 with TRBJ2-4, with 7 bases aligning to TRBD2. This CDR3 comprises 16 residues. The V segment lost 0 bases and the J segment 0 bases; nucleotides outside the gene matches: 3. Germline CDR1 SGHRS, CDR2 YFSETQ. The CDR3 DNA follows: TGCGCCAGCAGCTTGGAAGCGGGAATAGCCAAAAACATTCAGTACTTC. It is translated as CASSLEAGIAKNIQYF.

The CDR3 nucleotides are TGTGCCAGCAGTCCAGCGGGAGGGTACAATGAGCAGTTCTTC. Translation gives CASSPAGGYNEQFF. The rearrangement uses TRBV6-2 or TRBV6-3 and TRBJ2-1, with 10 bases fitting TRBD2. This CDR3 region has 14 residues. Germline V gene sequence: CDR1 MNHEY, CDR2 SVGEGT. V lost 5 bases and J lost 4; bases outside the gene matches: 2.

This chain links TRBV28 with TRBJ1-1, with 11 bases lining up with TRBD1. Germline V CDR1 and CDR2: MDHEN, SYDVKM. V was pared by 5 bases and J by 7 bases, with 9 bases of the junction left unmatched. The CDR3 contains 15 residues. CDR3 in amino acids: CASSTPGTGGIEAFF. The DNA of the CDR3 is TGTGCCAGCAGTACTCCCGGGACAGGGGGAATTGAAGCTTTCTTT.

The chain uses TRBV28 and TRBJ1-3; no reliable D call. The CDR3 is 15 amino acids. V lost 3 bases and J lost 0, with 9 bases in between. The germline gives CDR1 MDHEN, CDR2 SYDVKM. In nucleotides, the CDR3 is TGTGCCAGCAGTTTCGGAGGGTACTCTGGAAACACCATATATTTT. This translates into CASSFGGYSGNTIYF. Variable domain in full (rest from reference TRBV28 and TRBJ1-3): DVKVTQSSRYLVKRTGEKVFLECVQDMDHENMFWYRQDPGLGLRLIYFSYDVKMKEKGDIPEGYSVSREKKERFSLILESASTNQTSMYLCASSFGGYSGNTIYFGEGSWLTVV.

This sequence joins TRBV18 and TRBJ1-1, with D maybe TRBD1 (6 bases). The CDR3 consists of 14 residues. Germline CDR1 KGHSH, CDR2 LQKENI. Trimming stripped 3 bases from V and 5 bases from J, with 13 bases between. CDR3: CASSPYRRGTEAFF. CDR3 bases: TGTGCCAGCTCACCCTACCGAAGGGGGACTGAAGCTTTCTTT. The whole variable domain, remainder taken from reference TRBV18 and TRBJ1-1, is NAGVMQNPRHLVRRRGQEARLRCSPMKGHSHVYWYRQLPEEGLKFMVYLQKENIIDESGMPKERFSAEFPKEGPSILRIQQVVRGDSAAYFCASSPYRRGTEAFFGQGTRLTVV.

This chain uses TRBV20-1 with TRBJ2-2; 9 bases fit TRBD2. The CDR3 has 17 residues. The V gene's germline CDR1 is DFQATT and CDR2 SNEGSKA (reference sequence). The J segment lost 5 bases and the V segment lost 3 bases, leaving 13 bases of the junction unmatched. The CDR3 spells CSASPGDASGITGELFF. For the CDR3, the DNA is TGCAGTGCTAGTCCGGGTGATGCTAGCGGGATAACCGGGGAGCTGTTTTTT.

This clone showed up just a few times. This chain links TRBV5-4 with TRBJ1-2; TRBD1 matches at 9 bases. CDR1 SGHNT and CDR2 YYREEE come from the germline V gene (reference sequence). The CDR3 contains 14 residues. Trimming took 5 bases from V and 4 from J; bases not matched to a gene: 6. Written as DNA, the CDR3 is TGTGCCAGCAGTCCCGACAGGGGGTTCTATGGCTACACCTTC. It yields the protein CASSPDRGFYGYTF.

The CDR3 DNA follows: TGTGCCAGCAGTTTACCCGTGACAGGGGGCCAGTTGTTGGACACCGGGGAGCTGTTTTTT. Translating it yields CASSLPVTGGQLLDTGELFF. The rearrangement joins TRBV28 to TRBJ2-2, with 10 positions matching TRBD1. Germline values: CDR1 MDHEN, CDR2 SYDVKM. The length of the CDR3 is 20 residues. Trimming cost V 2 bases and J 3 bases; bases outside gene matches: 15.

This sequence joins TRBV5-4 and TRBJ2-2; D gene uncertain. The length of the CDR3 is 14 residues. Trimming stripped 2 bases from V and 0 bases from J, with 5 bases between. The germline V gene encodes CDR1 SGHNT and CDR2 YYREEE (reference sequence). CDR3 loop: CASSLQTNTGELFF. The CDR3 nucleotides read TGTGCCAGCAGCTTACAGACGAACACCGGGGAGCTGTTTTTT. Together with reference TRBV5-4 and TRBJ2-2, the CDR3 gives the full variable domain: ETGVTQSPTHLIKTRGQQVTLRCSSQSGHNTVSWYQQALGQGPQFIFQYYREEENGRGNFPPRFSGLQFPNYSSELNVNALELDDSALYLCASSLQTNTGELFFGEGSRLTVL.

This clone was counted a single time. This sequence joins TRBV3-1 (or the pseudogene TRBV3-2) and TRBJ1-1; D is possibly TRBD1 (5 bases). Trimming took off 1 base at V and 6 bases at J, with 18 bases between the two ends. Looked up from germline, CDR1 is LGHDT and CDR2 is YNNKEL (reference sequence). This CDR3 is 16 amino acids long. CDR3 DNA: TGTGCCAGCAGCCAAGCCCAGGGATTCGGGGGGGCTGAAGCTTTCTTT. The encoded protein is CASSQAQGFGGAEAFF.

The chain combines TRBV20-1 with TRBJ1-1, with TRBD1 as a possible D gene (6 bases). Germline-derived CDR1 and CDR2 are DFQATT and SNEGSKA (reference sequence). V was cut by 5 bases and J by 11 bases, with 15 bases left in between. The CDR3 runs 11 residues. The CDR3 region has the DNA TGCAGTGCTGAGGCGGGGGCTGGCGCTTTCTTT. Encoded protein: CSAEAGAGAFF.

V gene TRBV6-1 combines with J gene TRBJ1-2; maybe TRBD1 (6 bases). This CDR3 contains 16 residues. CDR1 is MNHNS, CDR2 SASEGT, per germline. V was trimmed by 2 bases and J by 5 bases, leaving 18 bases between them. The CDR3 bases are TGTGCCAGCAGTGAATTTGGGGGCGATCCTCCGTATGGCTACACCTTC. The encoded protein is CASSEFGGDPPYGYTF.